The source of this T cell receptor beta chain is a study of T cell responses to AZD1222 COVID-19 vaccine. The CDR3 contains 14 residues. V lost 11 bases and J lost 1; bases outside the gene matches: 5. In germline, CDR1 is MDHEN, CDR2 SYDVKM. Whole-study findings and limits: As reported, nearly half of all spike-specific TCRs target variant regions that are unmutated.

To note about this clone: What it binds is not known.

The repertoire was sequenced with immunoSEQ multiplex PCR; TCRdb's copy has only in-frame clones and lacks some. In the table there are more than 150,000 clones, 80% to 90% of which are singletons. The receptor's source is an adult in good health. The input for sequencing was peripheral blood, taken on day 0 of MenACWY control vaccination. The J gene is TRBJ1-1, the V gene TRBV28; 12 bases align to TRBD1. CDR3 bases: TGTGCCGGCCGGGACAGGGGGCCGAACACTGAAGCTTTCTTT. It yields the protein CAGRDRGPNTEAFF.